This entry describes one T cell receptor (beta chain). Its antigen is undetermined. The source of the sample is a study of long-term antiretroviral therapy in people with HIV. Study-level information: Of all samples, the earliest predate the 2015 immediate-ART recommendation by about a decade. Study-level findings and limits: Post-ART samples showed increased diversity that remained below transplant donor control levels. When set beside controls, HIV repertoires had CDR3 length ranges that were narrower. The clones with expansion before ART were dominant in the repertoire at all time points.

Runs used v3.0 of the immunoSEQ assay and were done at survey level. Sequenced by immunoSEQ multiplex PCR; TCRdb stores in-frame clones only, minus some. The table has 20,000 to 30,000 clones, over 75% seen once. This CDR3 contains 14 residues. The V end lost 4 bases, the J end lost 5 bases, and 13 bases lay between the germline ends. From germline, CDR1 is SEHNR and CDR2 FQNEAQ (reference sequence). The clonotype originates from a woman aged 25 to 45 with HIV. The chain couples TRBV7-9 to TRBJ2-3; D possibly corresponds to TRBD1 (5 bases). Material: unsorted PBMCs, obtained 1.1 years before starting antiretroviral therapy. DNA of the CDR3: TGTGCCAGCAGCTCAGGGTTCAGGCGAGATACGCAGTATTTT. It encodes CASSSGFRRDTQYF.